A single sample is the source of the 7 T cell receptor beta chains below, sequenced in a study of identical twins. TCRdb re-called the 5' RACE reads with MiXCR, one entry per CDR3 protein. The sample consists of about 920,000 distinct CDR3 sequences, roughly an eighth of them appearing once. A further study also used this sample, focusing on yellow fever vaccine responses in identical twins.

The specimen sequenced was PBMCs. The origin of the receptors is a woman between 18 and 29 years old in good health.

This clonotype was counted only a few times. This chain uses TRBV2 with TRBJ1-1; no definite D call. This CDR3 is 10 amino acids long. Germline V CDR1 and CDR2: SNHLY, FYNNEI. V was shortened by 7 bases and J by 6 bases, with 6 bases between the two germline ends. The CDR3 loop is CASTAPEAFF. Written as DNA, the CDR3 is TGTGCCAGCACCGCCCCTGAAGCTTTCTTT.

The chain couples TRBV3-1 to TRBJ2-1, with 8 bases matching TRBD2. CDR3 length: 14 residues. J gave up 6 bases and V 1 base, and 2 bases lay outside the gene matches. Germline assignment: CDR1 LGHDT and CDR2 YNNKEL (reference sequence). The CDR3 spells CASSQVRGGNEQFF. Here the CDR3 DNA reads TGTGCCAGCAGCCAAGTCCGGGGGGGCAATGAGCAGTTCTTC.

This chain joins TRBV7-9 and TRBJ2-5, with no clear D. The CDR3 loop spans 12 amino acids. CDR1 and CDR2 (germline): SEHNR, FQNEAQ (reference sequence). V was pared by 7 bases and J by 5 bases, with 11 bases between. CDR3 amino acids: CASMDPKETQYF. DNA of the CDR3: TGTGCCAGCATGGACCCAAAGGAGACCCAGTACTTC.

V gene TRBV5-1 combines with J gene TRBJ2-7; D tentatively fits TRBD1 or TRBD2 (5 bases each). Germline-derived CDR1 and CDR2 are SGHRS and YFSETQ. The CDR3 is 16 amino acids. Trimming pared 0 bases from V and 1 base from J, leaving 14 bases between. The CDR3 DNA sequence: TGCGCCAGCAGCTTGGCCGGTGGGGGAGTTTCCTACGAGCAGTACTTC. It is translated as CASSLAGGGVSYEQYF. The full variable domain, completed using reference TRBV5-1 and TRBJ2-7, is KAGVTQTPRYLIKTRGQQVTLSCSPISGHRSVSWYQQTPGQGLQFLFEYFSETQRNKGNFPGRFSGRQFSNSRSEMNVSTLELGDSALYLCASSLAGGGVSYEQYFGPGTRLTVT.

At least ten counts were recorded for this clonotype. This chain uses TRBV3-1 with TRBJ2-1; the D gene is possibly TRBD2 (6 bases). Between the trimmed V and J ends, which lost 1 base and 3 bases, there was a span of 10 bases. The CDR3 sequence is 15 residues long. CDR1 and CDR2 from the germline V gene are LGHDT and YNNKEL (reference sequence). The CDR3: CASSQGGLDYNEQFF. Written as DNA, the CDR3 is TGTGCCAGCAGCCAAGGGGGACTTGACTACAATGAGCAGTTCTTC.

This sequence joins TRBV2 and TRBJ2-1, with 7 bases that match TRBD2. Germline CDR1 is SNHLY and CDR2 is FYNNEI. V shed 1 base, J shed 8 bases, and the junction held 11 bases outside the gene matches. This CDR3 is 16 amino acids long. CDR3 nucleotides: TGTGCCAGCAGTGAAGGACTAGTTCCGAGCGGGGATGAGCAGTTCTTC. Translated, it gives CASSEGLVPSGDEQFF.

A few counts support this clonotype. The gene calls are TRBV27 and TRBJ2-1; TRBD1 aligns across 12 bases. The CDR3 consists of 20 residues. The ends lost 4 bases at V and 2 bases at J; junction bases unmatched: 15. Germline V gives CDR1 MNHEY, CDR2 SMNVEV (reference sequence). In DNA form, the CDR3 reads TGTGCCAGCAGTTATGTAGGGACAGGGGGCACGGGAGCCCCCTACAATGAGCAGTTCTTC. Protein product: CASSYVGTGGTGAPYNEQFF.